These 6 T cell receptor beta chains came from one sample sequenced in a study of T cell clonality in common variable immunodeficiency. Regarding the study as a whole: Reportedly, TCR beta sequences from common variable immunodeficiency showed fewer deletions and N-nucleotide insertions.

Measured with immunoSEQ multiplex PCR; TCRdb has only the in-frame clones, and not every one. Recorded here are about 34,000 clones, none singletons. For these receptors, no antigen is known. Sequencing input: peripheral blood mononuclear cells. The receptors were sampled from a human donor with common variable immunodeficiency.

Comments on this clone: The CDR3 extends 3 residues past the end of the read, so its final part is completed from the germline J gene. The V call is TRBV7-3, the J call TRBJ2-5; D possibly corresponds to TRBD2 (5 bases). CDR1 and CDR2 from the germline V gene are SGHTA and FQGTGA. V gave up 5 bases and J gave up 2 bases, with 9 bases separating them. This CDR3 comprises 13 residues. The DNA read from the CDR3 is TGTGCCAGCAGCCGAGGACTGCAAGAGACC. Its protein product is CASSRGLQET. The entire CDR3 protein reads CASSRGLQETQYF.

This clone was seen only a few times. The read ends 3 residues before the CDR3 terminus; that terminus is restored from the germline J gene. The rearrangement links TRBV30 to TRBJ1-6; D perhaps matches TRBD1 (6 bases). Germline CDR1 and CDR2: GTSNPN and SVGIG (reference sequence). This CDR3 is built from 13 residues. V shed 5 bases and J shed 9 bases, with 14 bases lying between them. The sequenced part of the CDR3 DNA is TGTGCCTGGCGCGTCGGGGGGCGTTCACCC. Amino acid sequence: CAWRVGGRSP. The CDR3, in full, reads CAWRVGGRSPLHF. The variable domain in full, with the rest retrieved from reference TRBV30 and TRBJ1-6, is SQTIHQWPATLVQPVGSPLSLECTVEGTSNPNLYWYRQAAGRGLQLLFYSVGIGQISSEVPQNLSASRPQDRQFILSSKKLLLSDSGFYLCAWRVGGRSPLHFGNGTRLTVT.

The sample holds many counts of this clone. The read is 3 residues too short to cover the CDR3 end, so that end is filled in from the germline J gene. The chain links TRBV19 to TRBJ2-1; 13 bases match TRBD2. Germline CDR1 reads LNHDA; CDR2 reads SQIVND (reference sequence). This CDR3 has 15 residues. The V and J ends lost 6 bases and 2 bases, in that order; junction bases with no gene match: 1. Incomplete CDR3 DNA: TGTGCCAGTAGAACTAGCGGGAGGGCCTACAATGAG. Translated: CASRTSGRAYNE. The full-length CDR3 reads as CASRTSGRAYNEQFF.

As regards this clone: Read sequence stops 3 residues before the CDR3 end, and the germline J gene provides the missing end. V usage is TRBV20-1 and J usage is TRBJ2-1, with 12 nucleotides matching TRBD2. The V and J ends lost 6 bases and 7 bases, in that order; junction bases with no gene match: 16. This CDR3 comprises 17 residues. CDR1 is DFQATT and CDR2 is SNEGSKA in the germline V gene (reference sequence). The CDR3 sequence is CSAYGLAGNLEGNEQFF. The part of the CDR3 DNA that was read is TGCAGTGCCTACGGACTAGCGGGAAACTTGGAGGGAAATGAG.

This clone was seen a handful of times. The CDR3 end is not reached by the read, which stops 3 residues before it; the germline J gene fills it in. The chain is built from TRBV18 and TRBJ2-7, with 10 nucleotides matching TRBD2. The J segment lost 4 bases and the V segment lost 2 bases, leaving 8 bases of the junction unmatched. The CDR3 totals 16 residues. The germline V gene has CDR1 KGHSH and CDR2 LQKENI. CDR3 DNA (partial): TGTGCCAGCTCACCAGCAGCGGGAGGGCCTTTATACGAG. This codes for CASSPAAGGPLYE. Given in full, the CDR3 is CASSPAAGGPLYEQYF.

For this clone: The CDR3 end falls 3 residues outside the read, so it is completed with the germline J gene. The genes are TRBV13 and TRBJ2-6; TRBD1 aligns across 7 bases. J gave up 1 base and V 7 bases, and 1 base lay outside the gene matches. CDR1 PRHDT and CDR2 FYEKMQ come from the germline V gene (reference sequence). CDR3 length: 14 residues. CDR3 DNA, as far as it was read: TGTGCCAGCAAGGGACAGTCTGGGGCCAACGTC. Translated, it gives CASKGQSGANV. The entire CDR3 is CASKGQSGANVLTF.